Presented here are 24 T cell receptor beta chains from one specimen sequenced in a study of T cells after yellow fever vaccination. TCRdb ran MiXCR on the 5' RACE reads and lists one entry per CDR3 protein. The sample records 110,000 to 150,000 distinct CDR3 sequences, 5% to 8% being singletons. This sample comprised CD4+ T cells sorted from PBMCs, obtained 10 days after the yellow fever booster vaccination. The receptors stem from a man aged 30 to 45 who received the YFV17D yellow fever vaccine.

To note about this clonotype: This could be a read error, since a much larger clone is one nucleotide away. The V gene is TRBV7-6, the J gene TRBJ2-1; D is undetermined. Germline V gene data show CDR1 as SGHVS and CDR2 as FNYEAQ. Trimming left V 1 base short and J 9 bases short, with 4 bases between. The CDR3 has 11 residues. In nucleotides, the CDR3 is TGTGCCAGCAGCTTAGAGTTTGAGCAGTTCTTC. It yields the protein CASSLEFEQFF. The whole variable domain, remainder taken from reference TRBV7-6 and TRBJ2-1, is GAGVSQSPRYKVTKRGQDVALRCDPISGHVSLYWYRQALGQGPEFLTYFNYEAQQDKSGLPNDRFSAERPEGSISTLTIQRTEQRDSAMYRCASSLEFEQFFGPGTRLTVL.

This clonotype was seen repeatedly, ten times or more. DNA of the CDR3: TGCAGTGCAAAGGACCTGATACTAGCCAAAAACATTCAGTACTTC. Amino acids: CSAKDLILAKNIQYF. The J gene is TRBJ2-4, the V gene TRBV20-1; D gene uncertain. The CDR3 is 15 amino acids. Germline CDR1 and CDR2: DFQATT and SNEGSKA (reference sequence). V was clipped by 6 bases and J by 0 bases, with 15 bases between them.

This clonotype was recorded at least ten times. The genes are TRBV5-1 and TRBJ2-5; 8 bases agree with TRBD1. The J segment lost 0 bases and the V segment lost 2 bases, leaving 0 bases of the junction unmatched. CDR3 length: 14 residues. Germline CDR1 reads SGHRS; CDR2 reads YFSETQ. DNA of the CDR3: TGCGCCAGCAGCTTACAGGGGGACCAAGAGACCCAGTACTTC. Translation gives CASSLQGDQETQYF.

The V and J genes are TRBV6-2 or TRBV6-3 and TRBJ2-1; TRBD2 aligns across 10 bases. Germline V gene sequence: CDR1 MNHEY, CDR2 SVGEGT. This CDR3 contains 16 residues. V shed 0 bases and J 7 bases; nucleotides not matched to a gene: 6. Written as DNA, the CDR3 is TGTGCCAGCAGTTACTCGAGCGGGAGGGCCAGGAATGAGCAGTTCTTC. Its protein is CASSYSSGRARNEQFF.

The table lists this clonotype with many counts. V is TRBV6-2 or TRBV6-3 and J is TRBJ2-3; D gene unclear. CDR3 length: 12 amino acids. CDR1 MNHEY and CDR2 SVGEGT come from the germline V gene. V was shortened by 2 bases and J by 4 bases, with 4 bases between the two germline ends. CDR3: CASSYAPDTQYF. In DNA form, the CDR3 reads TGTGCCAGCAGTTACGCCCCAGATACGCAGTATTTT.

In this sample, this clonotype turned up a few times. The V call is TRBV30, the J call TRBJ1-4; weak D call: TRBD1 (5 bases). Trimming took off 2 bases at V and 0 bases at J, with 7 bases between the two ends. Germline V gene lookup returns CDR1 GTSNPN and CDR2 SVGIG (reference sequence). The CDR3 has 14 residues. In nucleotides, the CDR3 is TGTGCCTGGAGTTTGGGGGCAACTAATGAAAAACTGTTTTTT. Translated, it gives CAWSLGATNEKLFF.

The table lists this clonotype with many counts. V and J are TRBV12-3 or TRBV12-4 and TRBJ1-1; D gene uncertain. V lost 8 bases and J lost 0, with 7 bases in between. The CDR3 has 12 amino acids. CDR3 nucleotide sequence: TGTGCCAGCGCTAAACTGAACACTGAAGCTTTCTTT. Amino acid sequence: CASAKLNTEAFF.

This clonotype was recorded at least ten times. J is TRBJ2-7 and V is TRBV21-1; whether TRBD2, the table's D call, matches the DNA was not checked. TRBV21-1 corresponds to a pseudogene. CDR3 length: 16 residues. The CDR3 DNA is TGTGCCAGCAGCAAAGATGAGCGGGAGTCCTCCTACGAGCAGTACTTC. Its protein product is CASSKDERESSYEQYF.

There are a few counts of this clonotype. This CDR3 is CSARDPTGRYNSYNEQFF. The CDR3 DNA reads as TGCAGTGCTAGAGATCCGACAGGGCGCTACAACTCCTACAATGAGCAGTTCTTC. The V gene is TRBV20-1, the J gene TRBJ2-1; TRBD1 agrees at 7 bases. The CDR3 totals 18 residues. The germline V gene encodes CDR1 DFQATT and CDR2 SNEGSKA (reference sequence). V shed 0 bases and J 0 bases; nucleotides not matched to a gene: 11.

This clonotype was recorded at least ten times. J is TRBJ2-1 and V is TRBV12-3 or TRBV12-4; D remains unclear. V shed 1 base and J shed 0 bases, with 16 bases lying between them. The CDR3 is made up of 18 amino acids. This CDR3 reads CASSLGIGQRGSYNEQFF. CDR3 DNA sequence: TGTGCCAGCAGTTTAGGGATCGGTCAGCGTGGCTCCTACAATGAGCAGTTCTTC.

This clonotype was seen at least ten times. This chain uses TRBV5-1 with TRBJ2-1; TRBD1 matches 7 bases. Per the germline V gene, CDR1 is SGHRS and CDR2 is YFSETQ. Unmatched junction bases numbered 4, after V lost 6 bases and J lost 4 bases. The CDR3 totals 13 residues. CDR3 nucleotide sequence: TGCGCCAGCACCGGACAGGCTTACAATGAGCAGTTCTTC. Amino acids: CASTGQAYNEQFF.

This clonotype appeared many times. The chain recombines TRBV12-3 or TRBV12-4 with TRBJ1-1; D is undetermined. There are 14 residues in the CDR3. The V end lost 3 bases, the J end lost 4 bases, and 12 bases lay between the germline ends. The chain's CDR3 is CASSLGGGPTEAFF. DNA of the CDR3: TGTGCCAGCAGTTTGGGCGGAGGACCCACTGAAGCTTTCTTT.

This clonotype has a count of ten or more. The chain carries TRBV20-1 and TRBJ2-7; D gene uncertain. The CDR3 consists of 13 residues. V lost 6 bases and J 5 bases, leaving 17 bases between the germline ends. In germline, CDR1 is DFQATT, CDR2 SNEGSKA (reference sequence). This CDR3 is CSATRPVGNEQYF. The CDR3 DNA follows: TGCAGTGCAACAAGGCCGGTAGGCAACGAGCAGTACTTC.

The sample holds many counts of this clonotype. The rearrangement uses TRBV27 and TRBJ2-5; D is possibly TRBD2 (5 bases). Germline CDR1 reads MNHEY; CDR2 reads SMNVEV (reference sequence). V lost 3 bases to trimming and J lost 5 bases, with 10 bases between them. The CDR3 extends over 13 amino acids. CDR3 region: CASSLLSAETQYF. Here the CDR3 DNA reads TGTGCCAGCAGTTTGCTTAGCGCCGAGACCCAGTACTTC.

This clonotype occurred many times. V gene TRBV20-1 combines with J gene TRBJ2-3, with D tentatively TRBD2 (5 bases). Trimming removed 8 bases at V and 2 bases at J, with 17 bases between. This CDR3 comprises 14 residues. Per germline, CDR1 DFQATT and CDR2 SNEGSKA (reference sequence). The chain's CDR3 is CSSPGDLATDTQYF. CDR3 sequence (DNA): TGCAGTTCACCCGGGGATTTAGCCACAGATACGCAGTATTTT.

This chain links TRBV20-1 with TRBJ2-1; 7 bases match TRBD2. J was trimmed by 3 bases and V by 6 bases; bases with no gene match: 11. Germline V CDR1 and CDR2: DFQATT, SNEGSKA (reference sequence). This CDR3 is built from 15 residues. CDR3 in amino acids: CSAPPRRDYYNEQFF. The CDR3 nucleotides are TGCAGTGCCCCACCCCGCCGGGACTACTACAATGAGCAGTTCTTC.

Notes on this clonotype: Possible read error: a much larger clone is one base away. Here the CDR3 DNA reads TGCATCGTTGCCGGCAACCCGCAGTTCTTC. Its protein is CIVAGNPQFF. The chain recombines TRBV29-1 with TRBJ2-1; D uncertain. Germline V gene sequence: CDR1 SQVTM, CDR2 ANQGSEA. This CDR3 is 10 amino acids long.

This clonotype has ten or more counts. The J gene is TRBJ2-7, the V gene TRBV7-9; D uncertain. Trimming left V 3 bases short and J 6 bases short, with 12 bases between. CDR1 is SEHNR and CDR2 is FQNEAQ in the germline V gene (reference sequence). The CDR3 is 13 residues long. This CDR3 reads CASSLPQRSEQYF. In DNA form, the CDR3 reads TGTGCCAGCAGCTTGCCGCAAAGAAGCGAGCAGTACTTC. Combining the CDR3 with reference TRBV7-9 and TRBJ2-7 gives the whole variable domain DTGVSQNPRHKITKRGQNVTFRCDPISEHNRLYWYRQTLGQGPEFLTYFQNEAQLEKSRLLSDRFSAERPKGSFSTLEIQRTEQGDSAMYLCASSLPQRSEQYFGPGTRLTVT.

This clonotype occurred many times. This rearrangement joins TRBV5-1 to TRBJ2-1; 7 positions match TRBD2. The CDR3 has 15 residues. V dropped 4 bases and J dropped 8; count of bases not matched to a gene: 12. Looked up from germline, CDR1 is SGHRS and CDR2 is YFSETQ. The chain's CDR3 is CASSTASGPHYEQFF. The CDR3 nucleotides read TGCGCCAGCAGCACAGCTAGCGGACCCCATTATGAGCAGTTCTTC.

This clonotype was recorded at least ten times. The CDR3 loop reads CASSYTRLAGGYFTDTQYF. The DNA of the CDR3 is TGTGCCAGCAGTTACACCCGACTAGCGGGAGGGTATTTCACAGATACGCAGTATTTT. V is TRBV6-2 or TRBV6-3 and J is TRBJ2-3; TRBD2 matches at 14 bases. The CDR3 consists of 19 residues. J was trimmed by 2 bases and V by 2 bases; bases with no gene match: 9. From germline, CDR1 is MNHEY and CDR2 SVGEGT.

This clonotype came up many times. V gene TRBV6-2 or TRBV6-3 combines with J gene TRBJ2-7; D is unclear. V was pared by 8 bases and J by 0 bases, with 8 bases between. The CDR3 loop spans 12 amino acids. CDR1 and CDR2 from the germline V gene are MNHEY and SVGEGT. This chain's CDR3 is CASSSISYEQYF. CDR3 DNA sequence: TGTGCCAGCTCCTCGATCTCCTACGAGCAGTACTTC.

On this clonotype itself: This may arise from a read error, as a much more abundant clone is one base away. V gene TRBV3-1 combines with J gene TRBJ1-3; D gene ambiguous. The CDR3 covers 14 residues. V lost 4 bases, J lost 8 bases, and 15 bases lay in between. Germline CDR1 and CDR2: LGHDT and YNNKEL (reference sequence). CDR3 in DNA: TGTGCCAGCAGCCCCTGGGTCAGATCGGACACCATATATTTT. Its translation: CASSPWVRSDTIYF. Based on the CDR3 plus reference TRBV3-1 and TRBJ1-3, the full variable domain is DTAVSQTPKYLVTQMGNDKSIKCEQNLGHDTMYWYKQDSKKFLKIMFSYNNKELIINETVPNRFSPKSPDKAHLNLHINSLELGDSAVYFCASSPWVRSDTIYFGEGSWLTVV.

This clonotype was picked up many times. The gene calls are TRBV7-2 and TRBJ2-2; D is undetermined. Germline V lookup: CDR1 SGHTA, CDR2 FQGNSA. V was trimmed by 6 bases and J by 6 bases, leaving 8 bases between them. The CDR3 covers 12 residues. The CDR3 nucleotides read TGTGCCAGCAGTGAAGTCCCCGGGGAGCTGTTTTTT. It encodes CASSEVPGELFF.

There are many counts of this clonotype. The chain carries TRBV20-1 and TRBJ2-3; 9 bases map to TRBD2. This CDR3 comprises 15 residues. V shed 3 bases and J 3 bases; nucleotides not matched to a gene: 7. The V gene's germline CDR1 is DFQATT and CDR2 SNEGSKA (reference sequence). The CDR3 sequence is CSASTSGHATDTQYF. The CDR3 bases are TGCAGTGCTAGTACTAGCGGGCACGCAACAGATACGCAGTATTTT.